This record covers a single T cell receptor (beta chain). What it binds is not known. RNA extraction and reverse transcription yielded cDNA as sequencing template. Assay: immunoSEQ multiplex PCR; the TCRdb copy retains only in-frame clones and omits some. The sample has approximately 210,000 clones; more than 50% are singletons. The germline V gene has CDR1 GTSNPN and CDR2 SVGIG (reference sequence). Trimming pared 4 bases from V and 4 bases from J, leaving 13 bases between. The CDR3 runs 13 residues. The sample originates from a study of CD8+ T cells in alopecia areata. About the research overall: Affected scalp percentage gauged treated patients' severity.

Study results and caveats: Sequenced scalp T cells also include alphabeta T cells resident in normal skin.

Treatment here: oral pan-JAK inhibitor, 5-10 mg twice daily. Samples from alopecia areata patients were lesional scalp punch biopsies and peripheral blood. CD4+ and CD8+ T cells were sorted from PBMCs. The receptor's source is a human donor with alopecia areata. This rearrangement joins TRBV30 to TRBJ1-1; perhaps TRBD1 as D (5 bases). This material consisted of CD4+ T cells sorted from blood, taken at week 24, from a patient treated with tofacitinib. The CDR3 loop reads CAWTLGVGTEAFF. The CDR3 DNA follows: TGTGCCTGGACGCTGGGGGTGGGCACTGAAGCTTTCTTT. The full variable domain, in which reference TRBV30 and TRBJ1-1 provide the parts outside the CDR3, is SQTIHQWPATLVQPVGSPLSLECTVEGTSNPNLYWYRQAAGRGLQLLFYSVGIGQISSEVPQNLSASRPQDRQFILSSKKLLLSDSGFYLCAWTLGVGTEAFFGQGTRLTVV.